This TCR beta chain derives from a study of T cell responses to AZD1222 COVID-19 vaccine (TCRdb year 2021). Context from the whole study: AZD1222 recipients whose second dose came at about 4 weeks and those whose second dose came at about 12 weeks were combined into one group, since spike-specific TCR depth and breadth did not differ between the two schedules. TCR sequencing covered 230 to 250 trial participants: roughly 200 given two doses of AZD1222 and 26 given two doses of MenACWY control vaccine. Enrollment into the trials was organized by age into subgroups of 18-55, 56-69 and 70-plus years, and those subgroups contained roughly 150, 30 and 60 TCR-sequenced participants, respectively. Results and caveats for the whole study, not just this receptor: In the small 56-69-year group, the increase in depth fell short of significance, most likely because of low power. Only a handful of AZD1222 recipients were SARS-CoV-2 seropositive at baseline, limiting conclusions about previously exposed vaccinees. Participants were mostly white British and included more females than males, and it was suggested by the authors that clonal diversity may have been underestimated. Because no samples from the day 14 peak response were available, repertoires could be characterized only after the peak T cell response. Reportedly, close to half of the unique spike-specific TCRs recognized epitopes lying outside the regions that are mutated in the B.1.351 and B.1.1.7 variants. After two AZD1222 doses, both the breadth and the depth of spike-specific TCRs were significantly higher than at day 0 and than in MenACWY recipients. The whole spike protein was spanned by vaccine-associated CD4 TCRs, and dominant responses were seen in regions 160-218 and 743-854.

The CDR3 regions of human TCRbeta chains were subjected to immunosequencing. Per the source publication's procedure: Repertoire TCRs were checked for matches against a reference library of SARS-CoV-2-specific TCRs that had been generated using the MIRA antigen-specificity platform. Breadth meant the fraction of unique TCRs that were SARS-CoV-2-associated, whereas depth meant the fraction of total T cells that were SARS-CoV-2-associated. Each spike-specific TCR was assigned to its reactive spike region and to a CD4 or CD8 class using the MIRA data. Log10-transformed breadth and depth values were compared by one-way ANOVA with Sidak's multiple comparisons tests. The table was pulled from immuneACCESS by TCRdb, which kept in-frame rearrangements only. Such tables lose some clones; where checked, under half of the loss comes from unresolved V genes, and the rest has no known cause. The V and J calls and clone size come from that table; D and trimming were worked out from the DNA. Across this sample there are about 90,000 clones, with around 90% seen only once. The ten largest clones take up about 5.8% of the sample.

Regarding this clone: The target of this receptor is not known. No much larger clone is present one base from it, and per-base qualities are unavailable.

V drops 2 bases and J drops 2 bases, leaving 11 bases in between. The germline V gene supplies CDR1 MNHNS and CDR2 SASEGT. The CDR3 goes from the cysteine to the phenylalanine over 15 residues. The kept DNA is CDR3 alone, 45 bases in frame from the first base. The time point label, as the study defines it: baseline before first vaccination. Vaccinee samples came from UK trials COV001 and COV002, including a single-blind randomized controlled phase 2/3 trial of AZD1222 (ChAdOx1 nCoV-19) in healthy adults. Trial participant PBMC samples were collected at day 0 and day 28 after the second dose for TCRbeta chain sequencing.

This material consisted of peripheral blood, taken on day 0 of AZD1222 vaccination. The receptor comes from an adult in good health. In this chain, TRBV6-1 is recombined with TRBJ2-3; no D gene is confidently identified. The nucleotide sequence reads TGTGCCAGCAGTGAAACACCCCCCCACACAGATACGCAGTATTTT. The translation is CASSETPPHTDTQYF.